What follows are 9 T cell receptor beta chains derived from one specimen sequenced in a study of OX40 agonist ivuxolimab in advanced cancers. The method was immunoSEQ multiplex PCR; TCRdb's version includes in-frame clones alone and lacks a portion of them. The data show roughly 79,000 clones, 75% to 95% seen once. The sample in question was CD4+ or CD8+ T cells sorted from blood, obtained in a trial of the OX40 agonist ivuxolimab. The receptors shown here come from an adult with an advanced solid tumor such as melanoma, head and neck, liver or kidney cancer.

CDR3 amino acids: CSVVAGTASTDTQYF. For the CDR3, the DNA is TGCAGCGTTGTTGCCGGGACGGCTAGCACAGATACGCAGTATTTT. This chain connects TRBV29-1 to TRBJ2-3; D might be TRBD1 or TRBD2, each matching 5 bases. Trimming stripped 4 bases from V and 0 bases from J, with 14 bases between. The CDR3 loop spans 15 amino acids. In germline, CDR1 is SQVTM, CDR2 ANQGSEA.

The rearrangement uses TRBV4-3 and TRBJ2-3, with 9 nucleotides matching TRBD2. CDR1 and CDR2 (germline): LGHNA, YSLEER. The length of the CDR3 is 16 residues. V shed 4 bases and J 4 bases; nucleotides not matched to a gene: 9. The CDR3: CASSRLAGARPDTQYF. The CDR3 region has the DNA TGCGCCAGCAGCCGATTAGCGGGAGCTCGCCCAGATACGCAGTATTTT.

V gene TRBV5-4 combines with J gene TRBJ2-4; 8 bases line up with TRBD1. Germline CDR1 reads SGHNT; CDR2 reads YYREEE (reference sequence). Trimming cost V 4 bases and J 6 bases; bases outside gene matches: 9. This CDR3 comprises 15 residues. CDR3 nucleotides: TGTGCCAGCAGCCCAAATCAGGGGGCAGGAAACATTCAGTACTTC. It is translated as CASSPNQGAGNIQYF. Full variable domain (rest looked up from reference TRBV5-4 and TRBJ2-4): ETGVTQSPTHLIKTRGQQVTLRCSSQSGHNTVSWYQQALGQGPQFIFQYYREEENGRGNFPPRFSGLQFPNYSSELNVNALELDDSALYLCASSPNQGAGNIQYFGAGTRLSVL.

The V call is TRBV2, the J call TRBJ2-7; TRBD1 matches at 9 bases. The CDR3 totals 13 residues. J was trimmed by 7 bases and V by 7 bases; bases with no gene match: 8. CDR1 and CDR2 (germline): SNHLY, FYNNEI. CDR3 in amino acids: CASTQGAIREQYF. CDR3 nucleotides: TGTGCCAGCACACAGGGGGCGATTAGGGAGCAGTACTTC.

The chain combines TRBV5-1 with TRBJ2-5; D gene unclear. Germline-derived CDR1 and CDR2 are SGHRS and YFSETQ. CDR3 length: 12 residues. V was shortened by 7 bases and J by 5 bases, with 12 bases between the two germline ends. DNA for the CDR3: TGCGCCAGCTACGTACAGAGGGAGACCCAGTACTTC. It yields the protein CASYVQRETQYF. The variable domain in full, with the rest retrieved from reference TRBV5-1 and TRBJ2-5, is KAGVTQTPRYLIKTRGQQVTLSCSPISGHRSVSWYQQTPGQGLQFLFEYFSETQRNKGNFPGRFSGRQFSNSRSEMNVSTLELGDSALYLCASYVQRETQYFGPGTRLLVL.

The V and J genes are TRBV30 and TRBJ2-2; D perhaps matches TRBD2 (5 bases). Trimming cost V 4 bases and J 4 bases, with 10 bases left between them. CDR1 GTSNPN and CDR2 SVGIG come from the germline V gene (reference sequence). The CDR3 is 13 amino acids. CDR3 loop: CAWTSFGTGELFF. The CDR3 DNA follows: TGTGCCTGGACTAGCTTCGGCACCGGGGAGCTGTTTTTT.

The rearrangement joins TRBV5-1 to TRBJ2-3; 7 bases align to TRBD2. Germline values: CDR1 SGHRS, CDR2 YFSETQ. V gave up 1 base and J gave up 1 base; unmatched junction bases: 6. This CDR3 contains 16 residues. The CDR3 coding sequence is TGCGCCAGCAGCTTGCCCCTAGCGGCCGGCACAGATACGCAGTATTTT. It specifies CASSLPLAAGTDTQYF.

The genes are TRBV6-1 and TRBJ2-3, with a possible D match to TRBD1 (5 bases). The V and J ends lost 6 bases and 1 base respectively, with 8 bases between them. The V gene's germline CDR1 is MNHNS and CDR2 SASEGT. The CDR3 is 13 residues long. The CDR3 region is CASRSQGTDTQYF. As DNA, the CDR3 is TGTGCCAGCAGGTCACAGGGCACAGATACGCAGTATTTT.

J is TRBJ1-1 and V is TRBV28, with D maybe TRBD1 (5 bases). Trimming shortened V by 6 bases and J by 6 bases, and 14 bases separated the two germline ends. The V gene's germline CDR1 is MDHEN and CDR2 SYDVKM. The CDR3 length is 13 residues. This CDR3 is CASRGRARPEAFF. CDR3 DNA: TGTGCCAGCAGGGGCAGGGCGAGGCCTGAAGCTTTCTTT.